The entry below gives a single T cell receptor beta chain sequence along with its context. Antigen: not known. TCRdb's copy holds only in-frame clones and misses some; the assay was immunoSEQ multiplex PCR. The data hold approximately 67,000 clones, with about 86% observed a single time. These newly diagnosed stage II-IVA oral cavity squamous cell carcinoma patients had no prior systemic or radiation treatment. This entry is derived from a study of neoadjuvant anti-PD-1 for oral cavity cancer. Study information: Nivolumab at 3 mg/kg was mostly given biweekly, three to four doses, pre-surgery.

This CDR3 has 16 residues. Germline V gives CDR1 GTSNPN, CDR2 SVGIG (reference sequence). Trimming shortened V by 3 bases and J by 8 bases, and 23 bases separated the two germline ends. Study outcomes and limitations: Higher pretreatment blood Treg/Th17 ratios correlated with higher pretreatment blood and lower post-treatment tumor TCRbeta clonality.

Sequenced material: PBMCs, taken before nivolumab (anti-PD-1) treatment. This clonotype originated in a person between 35 and 79 years old with oral cavity squamous cell carcinoma. The chain employs TRBV30 and TRBJ2-4; D is perhaps TRBD1 (7 bases). The CDR3 region has the DNA TGTGCCTGGAGGATTGGGGGGACAGCCGGAATAGACATTCAGTACTTC. Its translation: CAWRIGGTAGIDIQYF.